Given below is one T cell receptor (beta chain) in context. Its antigen is as yet unknown. This entry is derived from a study of shared clonotypes between healthy human individuals. Study findings and constraints: The authors sampled blood alone, and tissue repertoires likely differ. Naive subsets tended to show greater estimated richness than memory subsets.

Selected positively for CCR7 and CD45RO-negative, naive CD8 cells excluded terminally differentiated effector memory CD45RA+ cells. The germline V and J ends were trimmed by 7 bases and 4 bases, with 10 bases remaining between them. Germline V gene sequence: CDR1 SNHLY, CDR2 FYNNEI. This CDR3 contains 13 residues. Samples underwent the assay at deep level. TCRdb's table, derived via immunoSEQ multiplex PCR, lists solely in-frame clones and lacks some. Of about 2.1 million clones listed, around 93% are singletons. The material sequenced was naive CD8+ T cells from PBMCs. The chain joins TRBV2 to TRBJ2-2; D remains ambiguous. This TCR was sampled from a man between 18 and 35 years old in good health. Some clones in this sample may be carry-over from other donors' samples. The CDR3 bases are TGTGCCAGCACGAGCAGCAGCACCGGGGAGCTGTTTTTT. It codes for CASTSSSTGELFF.